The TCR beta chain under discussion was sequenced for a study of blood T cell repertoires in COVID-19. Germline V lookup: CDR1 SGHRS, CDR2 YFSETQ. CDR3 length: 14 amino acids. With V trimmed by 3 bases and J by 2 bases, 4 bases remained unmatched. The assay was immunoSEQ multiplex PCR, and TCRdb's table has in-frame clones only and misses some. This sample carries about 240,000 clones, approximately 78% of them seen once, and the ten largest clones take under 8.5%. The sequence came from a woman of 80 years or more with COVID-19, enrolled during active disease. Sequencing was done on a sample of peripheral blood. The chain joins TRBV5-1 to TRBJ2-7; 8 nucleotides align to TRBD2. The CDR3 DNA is TGCGCCAGCAGCTCAGCGGGAGCCCCCTACGAGCAGTACTTC. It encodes CASSSAGAPYEQYF.